The rows below give T cell receptor beta chains drawn from one sample of a study of cytomegalovirus exposure and HLA in healthy donors. Only in-frame clones appear in the TCRdb table, and some are missing; sequencing was by immunoSEQ multiplex PCR. The sample holds about 150,000 clones, roughly four fifths seen once. Sequenced input: PBMCs. The source of these receptors is a girl between 10 and 17 years old in good health and CMV-seropositive. CDR3s leave out the opening cysteine and the closing phenylalanine or tryptophan.

j_call v_call cdr3_length cdr3_aa
TRBJ1-1 TRBV23-1 10 ASSLKGFEAF
TRBJ1-1 TRBV2 11 AKKDRDRSGAF
TRBJ1-2 TRBV4-1 13 ASSQRAGGLYGYT
TRBJ1-2 TRBV6-5 13 ASSLKSPLGYGYT
- TRBV11-1 10 ASSSSGYEQY
TRBJ1-4 TRBV6-4 14 ASSEAEGTAGEKLF
TRBJ1-1 TRBV19 10 ASSISRTEAF
TRBJ2-7 TRBV15 14 ATSGKRGVGSDEQY
TRBJ1-1 TRBV2 10 ASSGGQGGTF
TRBJ2-2 TRBV9 15 ASSVPGGGPSTGELF